The 12 T cell receptor beta chains below were found in one sample sequenced in a study of beta chain features in type 1 diabetes. Findings of the study overall: Moderately but significantly shorter TCRB CDR3s were found in Type 1 diabetes patients in all four CD4+ subsets.

Their recognized antigens are unknown. What was sequenced were expressed TCRB transcripts, since all of the isolated RNA had been reverse transcribed. Profiled with immunoSEQ multiplex PCR; TCRdb holds only in-frame clones, not every one. Of 150,000 to 170,000 clones in the sample, approximately 10% were seen once. Sequenced input: central memory CD4+ T cells from blood. These receptors were collected from a man aged 25 to 45 with type 1 diabetes.

The chain combines TRBV15 with TRBJ1-1; a weak D match, TRBD1 (6 bases). V lost 0 bases to trimming and J lost 0 bases, with 20 bases between them. The CDR3 covers 19 residues. CDR1 LNHNV and CDR2 YYDKDF come from the germline V gene (reference sequence). The CDR3 spells CATSRDGGGGAGMNTEAFF. CDR3 sequence (DNA): TGTGCCACCAGCAGAGATGGGGGGGGCGGTGCTGGAATGAACACTGAAGCTTTCTTT.

The rearrangement links TRBV30 to TRBJ1-5; a weak D match, TRBD1 (5 bases). There are 14 residues in the CDR3. Germline CDR1 GTSNPN, CDR2 SVGIG (reference sequence). Trimming pared 3 bases from V and 3 bases from J, leaving 12 bases between. The CDR3 nucleotides read TGTGCCTGGAGAACAGGCCTCTACAATCAGCCCCAGCATTTT. As protein: CAWRTGLYNQPQHF.

The sample holds a few counts of this clone. This rearrangement joins TRBV27 to TRBJ1-1; tentatively, D is TRBD1 (5 bases). CDR3 length: 14 amino acids. Germline V CDR1 and CDR2: MNHEY, SMNVEV (reference sequence). Deletions cut 7 bases from V and 1 base from J, with 13 bases between. CDR3 nucleotide sequence: TGTGCCAGCAAAATCCCGGGGGAGAACACTGAAGCTTTCTTT. Its translation: CASKIPGENTEAFF.

The chain carries TRBV19 and TRBJ2-2, with 9 bases identical to TRBD2. Trimming cost V 1 base and J 5 bases; bases outside gene matches: 14. CDR1 is LNHDA and CDR2 is SQIVND in the germline V gene (reference sequence). The CDR3 totals 19 residues. The CDR3 loop is CASSIVPTAGGRGTGELFF. Written as DNA, the CDR3 is TGTGCCAGTAGTATAGTCCCCACGGCGGGAGGGCGAGGAACCGGGGAGCTGTTTTTT. Drawing the rest from reference TRBV19 and TRBJ2-2, the complete variable domain is DGGITQSPKYLFRKEGQNVTLSCEQNLNHDAMYWYRQDPGQGLRLIYYSQIVNDFQKGDIAEGYSVSREKKESFPLTVTSAQKNPTAFYLCASSIVPTAGGRGTGELFFGEGSRLTVL.

This clone was seen a few times. The chain employs TRBV5-5 and TRBJ2-7; 8 nucleotides agree with TRBD1. Germline assignment: CDR1 SGHKS and CDR2 YYEKEE (reference sequence). This CDR3 region has 12 residues. The ends lost 4 bases at V and 5 bases at J; junction bases unmatched: 2. The CDR3 sequence: CASSLGQDEQYF. The CDR3 DNA is TGTGCCAGCAGCCTGGGACAGGACGAGCAGTACTTC.

This clone appeared a few times. The chain employs TRBV30 and TRBJ1-2, with no clear D. Germline V CDR1 and CDR2: GTSNPN, SVGIG (reference sequence). This CDR3 is 13 amino acids long. V lost 3 bases and J lost 2, with 10 bases in between. CDR3 coding DNA: TGTGCCTGGAGCGGAGGTGAAAACTATGGCTACACCTTC. Encoded protein: CAWSGGENYGYTF.

This chain joins TRBV7-9 and TRBJ2-5; 9 bases line up with TRBD2. Germline assignment: CDR1 SEHNR and CDR2 FQNEAQ (reference sequence). The CDR3 contains 16 residues. V was clipped by 4 bases and J by 2 bases; unmatched bases: 8. The CDR3 bases are TGTGCCAGCAGCTCCGTTCCTAGCGGGAAACAAGAGACCCAGTACTTC. It yields the protein CASSSVPSGKQETQYF.

This clone has more than one count but fewer than ten. This chain joins TRBV7-3 and TRBJ2-1; D unclear. The CDR3 consists of 15 residues. Germline-derived CDR1 and CDR2 are SGHTA and FQGTGA. V lost 2 bases, J lost 0 bases, and 8 bases lay in between. The CDR3, as DNA: TGTGCCAGCAGCTTACGGGTGAGCTCCTACAATGAGCAGTTCTTC. Its translation is CASSLRVSSYNEQFF.

This clone was found a few times. V and J are TRBV11-2 and TRBJ2-1, with 8 bases identical to TRBD2. The CDR3 length is 13 residues. Germline trimming cut 0 bases from V and 13 bases from J; bases unmatched to any gene: 5. Germline V lookup: CDR1 SGHAT, CDR2 FQNNGV. CDR3 DNA: TGTGCCAGCAGCTTAGAAGCGGGGGTGCTACAGTTCTTC. It specifies CASSLEAGVLQFF. Looking up the rest from reference TRBV11-2 and TRBJ2-1 gives the full variable domain: EAGVAQSPRYKIIEKRQSVAFWCNPISGHATLYWYQQILGQGPKLLIQFQNNGVVDDSQLPKDRFSAERLKGVDSTLKIQPAKLEDSAVYLCASSLEAGVLQFFGPGTRLTVL.

The chain recombines TRBV18 with TRBJ1-2; possibly TRBD1 for D (6 bases). Germline CDR1 and CDR2: KGHSH and LQKENI. V shed 3 bases and J shed 4 bases, with 9 bases lying between them. The CDR3 totals 13 residues. This CDR3 reads CASSPTGIYGYTF. The CDR3 bases are TGTGCCAGCTCACCTACAGGGATCTATGGCTACACCTTC.

This clone has just a few counts. V is TRBV5-1 and J is TRBJ1-2; 7 nucleotides line up with TRBD1. V dropped 1 base and J dropped 4; count of bases not matched to a gene: 7. CDR1 is SGHRS, CDR2 YFSETQ, per germline. The CDR3 has 15 residues. Here the CDR3 reads CASSLRQGGAYGYTF. The CDR3 DNA is TGCGCCAGCAGCTTGAGGCAGGGGGGAGCCTATGGCTACACCTTC.

This clone has only a few counts. The V and J genes are TRBV2 and TRBJ2-1; 7 nucleotides match TRBD1. Trimming removed 5 bases from V and 8 bases from J; junction bases left unmatched: 6. CDR1 and CDR2 from the germline V gene are SNHLY and FYNNEI. The CDR3 covers 13 residues. CDR3 sequence reads: CASSPRQGYEQFF. The CDR3 DNA is TGTGCCAGCAGTCCCCGACAGGGCTATGAGCAGTTCTTC. The entire variable domain, with the rest obtained from reference TRBV2 and TRBJ2-1, is as follows: EPEVTQTPSHQVTQMGQEVILRCVPISNHLYFYWYRQILGQKVEFLVSFYNNEISEKSEIFDDQFSVERPDGSNFTLKIRSTKLEDSAMYFCASSPRQGYEQFFGPGTRLTVL.